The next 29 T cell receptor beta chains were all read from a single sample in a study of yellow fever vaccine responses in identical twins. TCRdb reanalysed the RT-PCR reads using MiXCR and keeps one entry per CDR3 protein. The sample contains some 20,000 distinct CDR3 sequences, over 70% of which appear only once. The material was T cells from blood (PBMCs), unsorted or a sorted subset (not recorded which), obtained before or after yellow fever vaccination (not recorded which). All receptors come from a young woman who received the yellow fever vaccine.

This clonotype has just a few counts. CDR3 bases: TGTGCCAGCAGCCTGCGGACAGGGGACATGTACAATGAGCAGTTCTTC. It encodes CASSLRTGDMYNEQFF. The rearrangement uses TRBV9 and TRBJ2-1; TRBD1 aligns across 9 bases. V lost 4 bases, J lost 4 bases, and 9 bases stayed unmatched. The CDR3 has 16 amino acids. Germline V gives CDR1 SGDLS, CDR2 YYNGEE.

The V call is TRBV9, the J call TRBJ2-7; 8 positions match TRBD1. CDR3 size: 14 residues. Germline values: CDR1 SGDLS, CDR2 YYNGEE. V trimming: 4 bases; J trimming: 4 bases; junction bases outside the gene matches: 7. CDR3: CASSSGGASYEQYF. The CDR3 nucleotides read TGTGCCAGCAGCTCAGGGGGCGCCTCATACGAGCAGTACTTC.

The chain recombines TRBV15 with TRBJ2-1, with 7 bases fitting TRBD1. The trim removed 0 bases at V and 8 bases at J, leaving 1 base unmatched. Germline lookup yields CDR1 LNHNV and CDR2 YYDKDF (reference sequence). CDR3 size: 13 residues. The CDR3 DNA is TGTGCCACCAGCAGAGAAGGGGGCTATGAGCAGTTCTTC. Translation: CATSREGGYEQFF.

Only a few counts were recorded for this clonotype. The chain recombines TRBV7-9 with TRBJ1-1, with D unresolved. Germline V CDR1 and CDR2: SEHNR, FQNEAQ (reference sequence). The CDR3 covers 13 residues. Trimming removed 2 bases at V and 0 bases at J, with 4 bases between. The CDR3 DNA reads TGTGCCAGCAGCTTATGGATGAACACTGAAGCTTTCTTT. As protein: CASSLWMNTEAFF. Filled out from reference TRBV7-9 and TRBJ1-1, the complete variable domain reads DTGVSQNPRHKITKRGQNVTFRCDPISEHNRLYWYRQTLGQGPEFLTYFQNEAQLEKSRLLSDRFSAERPKGSFSTLEIQRTEQGDSAMYLCASSLWMNTEAFFGQGTRLTVV.

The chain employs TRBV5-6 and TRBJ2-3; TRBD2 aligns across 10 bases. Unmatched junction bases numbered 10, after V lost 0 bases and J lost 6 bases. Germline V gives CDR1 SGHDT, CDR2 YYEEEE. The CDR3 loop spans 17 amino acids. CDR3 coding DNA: TGTGCCAGCAGCTTGGTGTCGCTAGCGGGAGCGGGGGATACGCAGTATTTT. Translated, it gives CASSLVSLAGAGDTQYF.

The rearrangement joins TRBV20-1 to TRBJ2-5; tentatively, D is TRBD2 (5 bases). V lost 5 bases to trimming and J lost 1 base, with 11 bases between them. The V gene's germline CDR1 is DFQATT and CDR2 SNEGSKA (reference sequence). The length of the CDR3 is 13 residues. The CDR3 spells CSAGGLLQETQYF. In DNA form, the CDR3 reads TGCAGTGCTGGAGGACTGCTCCAAGAGACCCAGTACTTC.

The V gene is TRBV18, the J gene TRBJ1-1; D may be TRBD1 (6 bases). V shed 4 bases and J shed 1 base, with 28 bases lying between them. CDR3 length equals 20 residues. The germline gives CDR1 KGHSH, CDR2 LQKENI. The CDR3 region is CASSLLNPSRGSGGNTEAFF. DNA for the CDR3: TGTGCCAGCTCACTATTAAACCCCTCCAGGGGATCGGGGGGGAACACTGAAGCTTTCTTT.

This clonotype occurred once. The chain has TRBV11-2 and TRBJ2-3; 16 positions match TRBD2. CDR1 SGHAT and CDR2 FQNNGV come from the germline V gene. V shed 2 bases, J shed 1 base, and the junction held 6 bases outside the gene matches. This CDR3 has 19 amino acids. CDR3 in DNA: TGTGCCAGCAGCTTATTGGGACTAGCGGGGGGGAGGGGCACAGATACGCAGTATTTT. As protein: CASSLLGLAGGRGTDTQYF.

The chain's CDR3 is CASSVAGGSAQETQYF. CDR3 sequence (DNA): TGTGCCAGCAGCGTAGCGGGAGGGTCAGCCCAAGAGACCCAGTACTTC. The rearrangement uses TRBV9 and TRBJ2-5; 8 bases are shared with TRBD2. Germline CDR1 reads SGDLS; CDR2 reads YYNGEE. The V gene end was trimmed by 0 bases and the J gene end by 1 base; junction bases not matched to a gene: 5. This CDR3 has 16 amino acids.

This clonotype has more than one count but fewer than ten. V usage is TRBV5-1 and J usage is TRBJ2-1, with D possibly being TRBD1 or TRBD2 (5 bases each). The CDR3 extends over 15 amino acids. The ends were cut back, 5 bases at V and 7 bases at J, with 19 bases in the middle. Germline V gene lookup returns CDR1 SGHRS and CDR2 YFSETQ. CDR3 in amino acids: CASSPTLGVSNEQFF. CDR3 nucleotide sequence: TGCGCCAGCAGTCCGACATTGGGGGTTTCGAATGAGCAGTTCTTC.

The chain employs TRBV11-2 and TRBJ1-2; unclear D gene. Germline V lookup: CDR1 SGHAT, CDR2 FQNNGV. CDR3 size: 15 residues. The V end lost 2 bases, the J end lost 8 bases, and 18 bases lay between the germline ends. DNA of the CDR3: TGTGCCAGCAGCTTACCTCCCGCCGGGCACCGAGGCTACACCTTC. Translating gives CASSLPPAGHRGYTF.

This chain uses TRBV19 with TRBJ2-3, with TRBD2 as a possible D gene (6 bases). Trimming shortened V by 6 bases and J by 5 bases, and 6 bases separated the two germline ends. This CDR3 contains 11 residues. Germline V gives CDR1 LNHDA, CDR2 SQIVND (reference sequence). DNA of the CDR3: TGTGCCAGTAGAGCGGGAGATACGCAGTATTTT. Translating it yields CASRAGDTQYF.

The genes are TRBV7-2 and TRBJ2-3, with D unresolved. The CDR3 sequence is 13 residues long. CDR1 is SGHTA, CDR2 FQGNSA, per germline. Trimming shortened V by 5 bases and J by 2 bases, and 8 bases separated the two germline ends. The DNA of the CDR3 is TGTGCCAGCAGCCCCGCCGCCACAGATACGCAGTATTTT. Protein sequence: CASSPAATDTQYF.

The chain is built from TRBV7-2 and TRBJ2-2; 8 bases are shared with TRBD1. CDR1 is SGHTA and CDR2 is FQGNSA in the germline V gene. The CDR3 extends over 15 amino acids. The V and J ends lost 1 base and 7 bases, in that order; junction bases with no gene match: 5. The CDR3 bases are TGTGCCAGCAGCTTAGTGCAGGGGGCGGTCGGGGAGCTGTTTTTT. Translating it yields CASSLVQGAVGELFF.

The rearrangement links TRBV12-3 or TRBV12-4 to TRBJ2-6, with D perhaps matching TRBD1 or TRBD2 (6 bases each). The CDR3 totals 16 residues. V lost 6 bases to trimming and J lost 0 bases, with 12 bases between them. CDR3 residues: CASRKGGSSGANVLTF. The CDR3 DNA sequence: TGTGCCAGCAGAAAGGGGGGCAGCTCTGGGGCCAACGTCCTGACTTTC.

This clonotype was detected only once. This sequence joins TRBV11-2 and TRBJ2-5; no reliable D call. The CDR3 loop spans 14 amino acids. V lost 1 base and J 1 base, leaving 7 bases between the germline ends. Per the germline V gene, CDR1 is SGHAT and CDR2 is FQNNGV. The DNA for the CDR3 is TGTGCCAGCAGCTTAGGTACCTCCCAAGAGACCCAGTACTTC. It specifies CASSLGTSQETQYF.

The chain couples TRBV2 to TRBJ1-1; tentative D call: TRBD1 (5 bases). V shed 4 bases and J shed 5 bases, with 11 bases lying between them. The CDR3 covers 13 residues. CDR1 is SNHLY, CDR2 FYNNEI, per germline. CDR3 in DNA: TGTGCCAGCAGTGCAAGGGGCGAAACTGAAGCTTTCTTT. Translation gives CASSARGETEAFF.

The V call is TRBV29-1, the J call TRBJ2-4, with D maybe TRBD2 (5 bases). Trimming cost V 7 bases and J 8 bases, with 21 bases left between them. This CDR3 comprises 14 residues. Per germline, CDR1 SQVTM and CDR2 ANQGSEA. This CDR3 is CSASGIPPTDIQYF. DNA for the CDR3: TGCAGCGCCTCGGGAATCCCCCCGACGGACATTCAGTACTTC.

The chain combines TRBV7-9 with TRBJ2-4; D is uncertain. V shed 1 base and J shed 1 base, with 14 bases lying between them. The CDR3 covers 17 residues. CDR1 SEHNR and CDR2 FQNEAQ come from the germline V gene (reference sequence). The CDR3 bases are TGTGCCAGCAGCTTAGGGACCGCCGGTTTTGCCAAAAACATTCAGTACTTC. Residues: CASSLGTAGFAKNIQYF.

In DNA form, the CDR3 reads TGTGCCAGCAGCGCTAAGAATGAGCAGTTCTTC. This translates into CASSAKNEQFF. This chain connects TRBV2 to TRBJ2-1; the D is unclear. The germline CDR1 and CDR2 sequences are SNHLY and FYNNEI. With 6 bases removed from V and 7 bases from J, the gap between germline ends came to 7 bases. This CDR3 spans 11 amino acids.

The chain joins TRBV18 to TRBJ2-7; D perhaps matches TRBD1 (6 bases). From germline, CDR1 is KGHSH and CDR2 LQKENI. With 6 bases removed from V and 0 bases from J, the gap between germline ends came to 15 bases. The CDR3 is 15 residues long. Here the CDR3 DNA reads TGTGCCAGCTCGCGCAGACAGGCCAGCTCCTACGAGCAGTACGTC. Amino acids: CASSRRQASSYEQYV.

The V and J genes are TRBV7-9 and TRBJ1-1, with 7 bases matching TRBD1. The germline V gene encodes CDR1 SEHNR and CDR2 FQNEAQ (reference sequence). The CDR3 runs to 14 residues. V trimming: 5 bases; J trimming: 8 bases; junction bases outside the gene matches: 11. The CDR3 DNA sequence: TGTGCCAGCAGCCCGAAAGACAGGGATGAAGAAGCTTTCTTT. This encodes CASSPKDRDEEAFF.

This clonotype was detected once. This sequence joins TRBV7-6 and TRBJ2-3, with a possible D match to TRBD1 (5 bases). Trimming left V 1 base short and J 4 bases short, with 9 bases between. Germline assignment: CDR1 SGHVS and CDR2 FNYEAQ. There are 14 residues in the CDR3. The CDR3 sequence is CASSLGRVADTQYF. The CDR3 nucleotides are TGTGCCAGCAGCTTAGGCAGGGTAGCAGATACGCAGTATTTT.

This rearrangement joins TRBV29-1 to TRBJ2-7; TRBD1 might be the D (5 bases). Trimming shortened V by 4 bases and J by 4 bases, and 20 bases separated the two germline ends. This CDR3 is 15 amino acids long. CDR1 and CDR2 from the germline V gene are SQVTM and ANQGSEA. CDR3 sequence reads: CSVGQFWKGPYEQYF. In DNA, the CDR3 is TGCAGCGTTGGGCAGTTCTGGAAGGGGCCTTACGAGCAGTACTTC.

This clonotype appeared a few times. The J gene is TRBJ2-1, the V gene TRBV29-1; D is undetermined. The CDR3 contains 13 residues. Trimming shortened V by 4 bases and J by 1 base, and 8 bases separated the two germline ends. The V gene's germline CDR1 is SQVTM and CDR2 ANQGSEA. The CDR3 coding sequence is TGCAGCGTTGTAGGTATATCCTACAATGAGCAGTTCTTC. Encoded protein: CSVVGISYNEQFF.

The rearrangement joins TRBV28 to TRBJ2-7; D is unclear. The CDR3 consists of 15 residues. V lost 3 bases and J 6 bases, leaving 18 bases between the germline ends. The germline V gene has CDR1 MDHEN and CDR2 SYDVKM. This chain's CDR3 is CASSFTAGIVVEQYF. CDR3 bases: TGTGCCAGCAGTTTTACCGCTGGGATAGTAGTCGAGCAGTACTTC.

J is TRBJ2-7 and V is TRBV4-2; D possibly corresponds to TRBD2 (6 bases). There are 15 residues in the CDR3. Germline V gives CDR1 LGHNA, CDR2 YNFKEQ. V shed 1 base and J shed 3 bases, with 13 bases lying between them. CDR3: CASSQAEGESYEQYF. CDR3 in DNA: TGTGCCAGCAGCCAAGCGGAGGGAGAAAGCTACGAGCAGTACTTC.

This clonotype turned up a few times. CDR3 DNA sequence: TGTGCCAGCAGCGTTAGCCCGGACAGGGCCCTCGCTGAAGCTTTCTTT. It is translated as CASSVSPDRALAEAFF. The rearrangement joins TRBV2 to TRBJ1-1; TRBD1 matches 8 bases. V lost 6 bases and J lost 6; bases outside the gene matches: 15. The CDR3 totals 16 residues. In germline, CDR1 is SNHLY, CDR2 FYNNEI.

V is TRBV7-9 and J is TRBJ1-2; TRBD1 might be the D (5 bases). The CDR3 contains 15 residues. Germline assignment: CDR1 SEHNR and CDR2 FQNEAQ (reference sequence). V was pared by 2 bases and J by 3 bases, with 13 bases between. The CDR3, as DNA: TGTGCCAGCAGCTTATATTTAGGGGAACACTATGGCTACACCTTC. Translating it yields CASSLYLGEHYGYTF.